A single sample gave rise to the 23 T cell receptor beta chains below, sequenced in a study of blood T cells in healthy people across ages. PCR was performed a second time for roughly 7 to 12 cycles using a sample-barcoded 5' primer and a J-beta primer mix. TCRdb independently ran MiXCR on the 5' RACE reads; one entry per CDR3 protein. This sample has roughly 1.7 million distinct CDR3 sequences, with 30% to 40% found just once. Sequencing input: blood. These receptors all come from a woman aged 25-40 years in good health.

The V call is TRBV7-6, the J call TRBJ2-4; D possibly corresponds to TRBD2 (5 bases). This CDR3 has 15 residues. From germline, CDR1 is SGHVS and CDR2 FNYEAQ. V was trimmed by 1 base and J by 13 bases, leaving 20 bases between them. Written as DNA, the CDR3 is TGTGCCAGCAGCTTAGAGTGGGTAGGAGCGGTAGAGCAGTACTTC. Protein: CASSLEWVGAVEQYF.

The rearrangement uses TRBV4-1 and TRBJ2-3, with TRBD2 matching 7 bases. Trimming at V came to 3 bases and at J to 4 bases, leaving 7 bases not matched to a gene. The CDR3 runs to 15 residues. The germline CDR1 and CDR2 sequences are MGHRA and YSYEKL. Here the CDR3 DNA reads TGCGCCAGCAGCCAGGTAGCGGGTGTGGCAGATACGCAGTATTTT. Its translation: CASSQVAGVADTQYF.

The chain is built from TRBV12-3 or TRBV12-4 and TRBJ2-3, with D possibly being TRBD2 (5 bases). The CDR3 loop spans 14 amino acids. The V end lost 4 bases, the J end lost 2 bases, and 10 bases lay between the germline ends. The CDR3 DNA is TGTGCCAGCAGTTGGGTTAGCGCCACAGATACGCAGTATTTT. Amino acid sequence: CASSWVSATDTQYF.

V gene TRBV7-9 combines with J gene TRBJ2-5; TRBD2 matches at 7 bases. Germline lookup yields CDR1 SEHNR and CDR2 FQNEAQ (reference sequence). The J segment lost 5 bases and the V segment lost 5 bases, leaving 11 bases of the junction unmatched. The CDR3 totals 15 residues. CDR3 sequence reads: CASSPPTIGGETQYF. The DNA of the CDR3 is TGTGCCAGCAGCCCCCCGACCATCGGGGGGGAGACCCAGTACTTC.

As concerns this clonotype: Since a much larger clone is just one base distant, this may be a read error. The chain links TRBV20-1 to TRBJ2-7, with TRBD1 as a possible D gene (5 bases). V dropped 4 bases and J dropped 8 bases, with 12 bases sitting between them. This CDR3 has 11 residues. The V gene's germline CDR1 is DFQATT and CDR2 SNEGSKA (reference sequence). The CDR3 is CSAIRALQQYF. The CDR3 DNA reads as TGCAGTGCTATCAGGGCCCTTCAGCAGTACTTC.

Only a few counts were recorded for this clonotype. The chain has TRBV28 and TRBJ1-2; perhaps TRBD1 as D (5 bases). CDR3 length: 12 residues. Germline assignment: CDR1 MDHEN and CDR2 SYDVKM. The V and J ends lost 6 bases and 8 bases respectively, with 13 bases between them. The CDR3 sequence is CASSRRRGGYTF. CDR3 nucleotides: TGTGCCAGCAGCCGACGGAGGGGCGGCTACACCTTC.

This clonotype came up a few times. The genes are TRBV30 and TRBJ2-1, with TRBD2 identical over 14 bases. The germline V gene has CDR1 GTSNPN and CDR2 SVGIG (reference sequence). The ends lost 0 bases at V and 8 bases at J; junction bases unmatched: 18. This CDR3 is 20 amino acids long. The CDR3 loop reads CAWSVLWGRTSGRPLHEQFF. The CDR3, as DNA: TGTGCCTGGAGTGTACTGTGGGGCAGGACTAGCGGGAGGCCCCTACATGAGCAGTTCTTC.

The CDR3 is CASSQGLAGKYF. In DNA form, the CDR3 reads TGTGCCAGCAGCCAAGGACTAGCGGGAAAGTACTTC. The chain combines TRBV7-9 with TRBJ2-5; 12 bases are shared with TRBD2. The CDR3 spans 12 residues. V lost 5 bases to trimming and J lost 12 bases; unmatched junction nucleotides: 4. Germline CDR1 and CDR2: SEHNR and FQNEAQ (reference sequence).

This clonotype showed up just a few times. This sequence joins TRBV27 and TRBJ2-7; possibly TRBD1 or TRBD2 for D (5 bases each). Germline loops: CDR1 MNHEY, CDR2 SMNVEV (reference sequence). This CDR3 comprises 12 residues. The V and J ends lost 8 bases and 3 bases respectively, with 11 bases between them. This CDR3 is CASRGTFYEQYF. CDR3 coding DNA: TGTGCCAGCCGTGGGACCTTCTACGAGCAGTACTTC.

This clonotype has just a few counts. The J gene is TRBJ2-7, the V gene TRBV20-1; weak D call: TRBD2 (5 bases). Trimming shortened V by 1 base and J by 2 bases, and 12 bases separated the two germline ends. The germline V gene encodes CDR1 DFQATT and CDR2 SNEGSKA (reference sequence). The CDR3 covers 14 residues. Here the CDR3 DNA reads TGCAGTGCTAGAGTATCACGGGAACCCTACGAGCAGTACTTC. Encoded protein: CSARVSREPYEQYF.

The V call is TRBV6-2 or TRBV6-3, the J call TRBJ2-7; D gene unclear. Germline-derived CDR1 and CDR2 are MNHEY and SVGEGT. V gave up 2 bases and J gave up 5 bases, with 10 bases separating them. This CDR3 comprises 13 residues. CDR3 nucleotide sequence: TGTGCCAGCAGTTACACGGTCGCTGACGAGCAGTACTTC. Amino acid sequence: CASSYTVADEQYF.

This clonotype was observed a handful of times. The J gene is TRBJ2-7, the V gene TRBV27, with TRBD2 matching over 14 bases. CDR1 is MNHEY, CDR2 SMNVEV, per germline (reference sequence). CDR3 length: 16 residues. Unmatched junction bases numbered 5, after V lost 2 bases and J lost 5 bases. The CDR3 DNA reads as TGTGCCAGCAGTTTACTCGGGACTAGCGGGGGCCACGAGCAGTACTTC. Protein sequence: CASSLLGTSGGHEQYF.

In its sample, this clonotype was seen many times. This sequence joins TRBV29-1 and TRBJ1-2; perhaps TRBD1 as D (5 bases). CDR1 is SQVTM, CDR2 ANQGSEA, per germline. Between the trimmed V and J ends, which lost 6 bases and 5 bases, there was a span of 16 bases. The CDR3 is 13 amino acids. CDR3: CSVGPKGEYGYTF. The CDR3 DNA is TGCAGCGTCGGGCCGAAAGGGGAATATGGCTACACCTTC.

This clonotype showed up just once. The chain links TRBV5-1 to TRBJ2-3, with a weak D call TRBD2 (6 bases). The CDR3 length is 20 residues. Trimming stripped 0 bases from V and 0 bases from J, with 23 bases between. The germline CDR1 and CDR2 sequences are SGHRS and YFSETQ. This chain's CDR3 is CASSLGRALAGTASTDTQYF. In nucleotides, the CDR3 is TGCGCCAGCAGCTTGGGAAGGGCCTTGGCGGGAACGGCTAGCACAGATACGCAGTATTTT. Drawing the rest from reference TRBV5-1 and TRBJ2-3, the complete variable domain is KAGVTQTPRYLIKTRGQQVTLSCSPISGHRSVSWYQQTPGQGLQFLFEYFSETQRNKGNFPGRFSGRQFSNSRSEMNVSTLELGDSALYLCASSLGRALAGTASTDTQYFGPGTRLTVL.

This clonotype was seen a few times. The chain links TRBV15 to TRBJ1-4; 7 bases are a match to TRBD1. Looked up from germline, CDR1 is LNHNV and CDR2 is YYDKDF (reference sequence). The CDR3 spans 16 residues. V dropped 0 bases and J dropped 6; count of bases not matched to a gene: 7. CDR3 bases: TGTGCCACCAGCAGAGATGCGGCAGGGGGAGATGAAAAACTGTTTTTT. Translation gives CATSRDAAGGDEKLFF.

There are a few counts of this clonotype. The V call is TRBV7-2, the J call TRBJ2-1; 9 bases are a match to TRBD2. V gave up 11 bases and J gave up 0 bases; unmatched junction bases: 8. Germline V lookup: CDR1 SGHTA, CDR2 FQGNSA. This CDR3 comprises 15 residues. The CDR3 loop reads CACSSGTISYNEQFF. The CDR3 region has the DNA TGTGCCTGCTCTAGCGGGACCATCTCCTACAATGAGCAGTTCTTC. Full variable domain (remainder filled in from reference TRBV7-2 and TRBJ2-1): GAGVSQSPSNKVTEKGKDVELRCDPISGHTALYWYRQSLGQGLEFLIYFQGNSAPDKSGLPSDRFSAERTGGSVSTLTIQRTQQEDSAVYLCACSSGTISYNEQFFGPGTRLTVL.

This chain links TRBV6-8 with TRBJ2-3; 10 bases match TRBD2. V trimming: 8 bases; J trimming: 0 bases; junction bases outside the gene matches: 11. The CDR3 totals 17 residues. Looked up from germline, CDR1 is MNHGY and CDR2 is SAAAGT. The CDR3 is CASGSPGLAESTDTQYF. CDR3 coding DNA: TGTGCCAGCGGATCCCCAGGACTAGCGGAAAGCACAGATACGCAGTATTTT.

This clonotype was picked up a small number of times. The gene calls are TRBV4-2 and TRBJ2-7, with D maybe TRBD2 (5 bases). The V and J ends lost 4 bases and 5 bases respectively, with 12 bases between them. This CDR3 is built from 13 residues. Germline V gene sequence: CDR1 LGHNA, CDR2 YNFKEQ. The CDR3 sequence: CASSLNTRDEQYF. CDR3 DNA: TGTGCCAGCAGCCTAAACACGCGGGACGAGCAGTACTTC.

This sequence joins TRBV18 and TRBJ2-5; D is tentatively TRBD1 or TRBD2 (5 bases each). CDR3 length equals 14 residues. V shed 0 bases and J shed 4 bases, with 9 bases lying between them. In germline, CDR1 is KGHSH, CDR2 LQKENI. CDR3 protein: CASSPPGVRETQYF. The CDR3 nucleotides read TGTGCCAGCTCACCACCGGGGGTCAGAGAGACCCAGTACTTC.

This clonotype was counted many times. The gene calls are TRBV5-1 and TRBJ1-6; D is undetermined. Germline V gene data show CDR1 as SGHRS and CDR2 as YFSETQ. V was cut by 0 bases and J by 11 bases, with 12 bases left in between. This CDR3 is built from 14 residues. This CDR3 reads CASSLEGPTTPLHF. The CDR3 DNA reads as TGCGCCAGCAGCTTGGAAGGTCCGACCACACCCCTCCACTTT. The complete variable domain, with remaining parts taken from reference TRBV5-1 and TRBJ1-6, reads KAGVTQTPRYLIKTRGQQVTLSCSPISGHRSVSWYQQTPGQGLQFLFEYFSETQRNKGNFPGRFSGRQFSNSRSEMNVSTLELGDSALYLCASSLEGPTTPLHFGNGTRLTVT.

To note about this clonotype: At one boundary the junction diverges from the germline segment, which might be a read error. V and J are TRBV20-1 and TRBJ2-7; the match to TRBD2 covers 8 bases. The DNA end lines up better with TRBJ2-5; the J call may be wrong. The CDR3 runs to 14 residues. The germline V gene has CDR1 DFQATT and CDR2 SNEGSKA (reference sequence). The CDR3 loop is CSARDGRDQETQYF. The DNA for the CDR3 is TGCAGTGCTCGAGACGGGAGGGACCAAGAGACCCAGTACTTC.

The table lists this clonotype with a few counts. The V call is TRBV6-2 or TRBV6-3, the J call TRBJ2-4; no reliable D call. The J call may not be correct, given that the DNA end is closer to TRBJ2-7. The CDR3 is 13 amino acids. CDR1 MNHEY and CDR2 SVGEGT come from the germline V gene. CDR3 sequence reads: CATDTTTHYEQYF. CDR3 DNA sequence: TGTGCCACCGATACGACCACACACTACGAGCAGTACTTC.

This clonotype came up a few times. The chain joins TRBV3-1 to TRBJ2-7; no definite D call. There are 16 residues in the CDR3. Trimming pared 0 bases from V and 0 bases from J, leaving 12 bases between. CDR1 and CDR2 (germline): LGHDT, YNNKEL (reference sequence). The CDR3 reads CASSQDELESSYEQYF. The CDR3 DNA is TGTGCCAGCAGCCAAGACGAGTTGGAGAGCTCCTACGAGCAGTACTTC.